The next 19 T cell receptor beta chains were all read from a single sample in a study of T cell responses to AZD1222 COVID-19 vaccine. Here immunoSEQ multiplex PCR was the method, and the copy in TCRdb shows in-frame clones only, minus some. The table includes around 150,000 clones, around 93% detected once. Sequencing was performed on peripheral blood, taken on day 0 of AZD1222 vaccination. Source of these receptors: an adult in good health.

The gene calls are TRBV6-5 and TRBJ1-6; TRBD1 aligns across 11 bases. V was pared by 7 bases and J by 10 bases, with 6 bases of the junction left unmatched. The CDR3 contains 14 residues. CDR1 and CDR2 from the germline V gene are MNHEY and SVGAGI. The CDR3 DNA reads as TGTGCCAGCACCCTGGACAGGGGGCAATCACCCCTCCACTTT. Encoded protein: CASTLDRGQSPLHF.

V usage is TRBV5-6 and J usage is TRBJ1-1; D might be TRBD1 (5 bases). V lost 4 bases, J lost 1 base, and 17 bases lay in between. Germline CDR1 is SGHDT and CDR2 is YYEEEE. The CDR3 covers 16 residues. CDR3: CASSQGVYSGNTEAFF. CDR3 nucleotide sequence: TGTGCCAGCAGCCAAGGGGTATATTCAGGGAACACTGAAGCTTTCTTT.

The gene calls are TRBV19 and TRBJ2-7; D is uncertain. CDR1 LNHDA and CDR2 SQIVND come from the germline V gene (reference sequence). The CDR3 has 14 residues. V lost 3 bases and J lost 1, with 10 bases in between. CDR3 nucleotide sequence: TGTGCCAGTAGTATCGACGGCCTTTCCTACGAGCAGTACTTC. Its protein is CASSIDGLSYEQYF.

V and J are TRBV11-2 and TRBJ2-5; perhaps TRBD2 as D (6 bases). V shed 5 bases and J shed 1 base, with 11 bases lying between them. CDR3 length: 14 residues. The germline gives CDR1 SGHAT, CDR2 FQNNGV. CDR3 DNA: TGTGCCAGCAGCATCTCCGGGGGCCAAGAGACCCAGTACTTC. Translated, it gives CASSISGGQETQYF. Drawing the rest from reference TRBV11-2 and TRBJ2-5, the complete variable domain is EAGVAQSPRYKIIEKRQSVAFWCNPISGHATLYWYQQILGQGPKLLIQFQNNGVVDDSQLPKDRFSAERLKGVDSTLKIQPAKLEDSAVYLCASSISGGQETQYFGPGTRLLVL.

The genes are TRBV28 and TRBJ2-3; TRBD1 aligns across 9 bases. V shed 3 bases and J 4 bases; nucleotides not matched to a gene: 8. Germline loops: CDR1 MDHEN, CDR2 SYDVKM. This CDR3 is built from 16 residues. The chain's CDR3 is CASSFGDRVSADTQYF. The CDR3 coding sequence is TGTGCCAGCAGTTTTGGGGACAGGGTATCGGCAGATACGCAGTATTTT.

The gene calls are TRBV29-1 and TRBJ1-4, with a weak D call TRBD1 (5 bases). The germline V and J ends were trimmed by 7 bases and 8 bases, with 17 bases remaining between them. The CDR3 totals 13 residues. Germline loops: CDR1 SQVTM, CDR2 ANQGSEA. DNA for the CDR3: TGCAGCGCTCGGGGCCTAGAGCGGGAAAAACTGTTTTTT. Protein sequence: CSARGLEREKLFF.

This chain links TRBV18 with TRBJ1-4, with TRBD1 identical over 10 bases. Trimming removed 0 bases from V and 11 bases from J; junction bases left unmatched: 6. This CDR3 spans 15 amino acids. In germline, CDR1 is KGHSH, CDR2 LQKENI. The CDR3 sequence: CASSPPGQGQNKLFF. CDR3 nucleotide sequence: TGTGCCAGCTCACCACCGGGACAGGGGCAGAATAAACTGTTTTTT.

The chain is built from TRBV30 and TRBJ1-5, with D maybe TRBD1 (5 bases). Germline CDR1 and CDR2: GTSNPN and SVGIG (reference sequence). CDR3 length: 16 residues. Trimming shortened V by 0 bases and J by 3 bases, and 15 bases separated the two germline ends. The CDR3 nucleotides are TGTGCCTGGAGTGTAGTAGGGGCAGGGCTCAATCAGCCCCAGCATTTT. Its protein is CAWSVVGAGLNQPQHF.

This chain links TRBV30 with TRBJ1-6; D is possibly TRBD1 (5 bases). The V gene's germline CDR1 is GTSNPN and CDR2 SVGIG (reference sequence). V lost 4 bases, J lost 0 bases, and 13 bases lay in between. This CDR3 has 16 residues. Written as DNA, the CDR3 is TGTGCCTGGATGGAACAGGTCCACTCCTATAATTCACCCCTCCACTTT. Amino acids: CAWMEQVHSYNSPLHF.

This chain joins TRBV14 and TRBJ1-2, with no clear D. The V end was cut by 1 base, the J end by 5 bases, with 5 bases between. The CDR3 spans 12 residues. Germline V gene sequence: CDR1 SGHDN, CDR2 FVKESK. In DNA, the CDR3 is TGTGCCAGCAGCCAAGCCGGGTATGGCTACACCTTC. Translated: CASSQAGYGYTF.

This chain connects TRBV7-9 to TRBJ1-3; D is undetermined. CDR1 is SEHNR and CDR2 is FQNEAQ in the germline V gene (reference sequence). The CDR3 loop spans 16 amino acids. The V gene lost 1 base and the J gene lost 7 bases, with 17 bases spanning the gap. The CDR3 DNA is TGTGCCAGCAGCTTAGTTCGGGCAGGAAGCTCGAACACCATATATTTT. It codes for CASSLVRAGSSNTIYF.

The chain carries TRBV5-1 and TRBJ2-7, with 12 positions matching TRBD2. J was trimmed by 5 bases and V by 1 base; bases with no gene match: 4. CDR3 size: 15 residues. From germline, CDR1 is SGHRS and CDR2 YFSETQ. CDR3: CASSLSTSGGNEQYF. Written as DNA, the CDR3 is TGCGCCAGCAGCTTGAGCACTAGCGGGGGGAACGAGCAGTACTTC.

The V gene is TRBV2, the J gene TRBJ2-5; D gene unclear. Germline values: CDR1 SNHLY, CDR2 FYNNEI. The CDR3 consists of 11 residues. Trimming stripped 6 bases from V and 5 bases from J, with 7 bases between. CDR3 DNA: TGTGCCAGCAGGGCCGCGGAGACCCAGTACTTC. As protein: CASRAAETQYF.

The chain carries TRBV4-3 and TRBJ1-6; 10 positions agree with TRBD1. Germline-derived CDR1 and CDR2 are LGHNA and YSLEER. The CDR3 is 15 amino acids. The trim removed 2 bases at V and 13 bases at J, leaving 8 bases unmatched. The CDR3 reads CASSQRQGALIPLHF. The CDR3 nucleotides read TGCGCCAGCAGCCAAAGACAGGGGGCCTTAATCCCCCTCCACTTT.

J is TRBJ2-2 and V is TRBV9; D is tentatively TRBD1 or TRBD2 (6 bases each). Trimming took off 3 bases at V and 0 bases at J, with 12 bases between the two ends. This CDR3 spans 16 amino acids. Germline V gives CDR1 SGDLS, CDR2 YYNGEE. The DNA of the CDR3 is TGTGCCAGCAGCGCCCCGGGGGCGTCGAACACCGGGGAGCTGTTTTTT. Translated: CASSAPGASNTGELFF.

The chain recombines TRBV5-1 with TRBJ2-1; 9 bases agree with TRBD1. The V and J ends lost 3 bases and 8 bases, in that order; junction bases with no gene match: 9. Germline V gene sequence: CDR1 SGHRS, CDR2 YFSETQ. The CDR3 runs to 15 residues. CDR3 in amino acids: CASSSVSGTGYEQFF. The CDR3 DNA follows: TGCGCCAGCAGCTCTGTATCCGGGACAGGGTATGAGCAGTTCTTC.

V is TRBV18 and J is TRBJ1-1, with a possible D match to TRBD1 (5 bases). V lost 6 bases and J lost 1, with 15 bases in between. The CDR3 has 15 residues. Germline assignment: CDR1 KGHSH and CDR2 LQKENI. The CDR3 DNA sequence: TGTGCCAGCTCGGAGTCAGGGCCTTCGAACACTGAAGCTTTCTTT. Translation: CASSESGPSNTEAFF.

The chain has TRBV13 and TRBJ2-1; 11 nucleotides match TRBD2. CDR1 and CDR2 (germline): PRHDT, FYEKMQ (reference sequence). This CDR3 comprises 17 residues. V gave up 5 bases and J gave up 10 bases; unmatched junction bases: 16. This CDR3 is CASSTRTGTSGREEQFF. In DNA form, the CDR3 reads TGTGCCAGCAGCACCCGAACGGGGACTAGCGGACGGGAGGAGCAGTTCTTC.

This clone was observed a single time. The DNA of the CDR3 is TGTGCCAGTGGAACTAGCGGGAGGGCCGGGGAGCAGTTCTTC. Amino acids: CASGTSGRAGEQFF. V is TRBV19 and J is TRBJ2-1; 13 bases are a match to TRBD2. Germline V gene sequence: CDR1 LNHDA, CDR2 SQIVND (reference sequence). V trimming: 8 bases; J trimming: 10 bases; junction bases outside the gene matches: 8. The CDR3 contains 14 residues.